The 16 T cell receptor beta chains listed next were all sequenced from one sample in a study of CD8 T cells in ankylosing spondylitis. TCRdb re-called the 5' RACE reads through MiXCR, storing one row per CDR3 protein. In the table there are some 250,000 distinct CDR3 sequences, 7.5% to 9% of which are singletons. Sample: blood, either unsorted or a sorted T cell fraction (not recorded which). Source of these receptors: a male donor with ankylosing spondylitis or in good health (not recorded which).

This clonotype came up many times. V usage is TRBV6-1 and J usage is TRBJ2-7; 7 bases match TRBD1. V shed 7 bases, J shed 0 bases, and the junction held 3 bases outside the gene matches. The CDR3 covers 13 residues. The germline V gene has CDR1 MNHNS and CDR2 SASEGT. In nucleotides, the CDR3 is TGTGCCAGCACGGGACAGAACTCCTACGAGCAGTACTTC. This translates into CASTGQNSYEQYF.

This clonotype came up a few times. This chain uses TRBV7-9 with TRBJ2-3; D call uncertain. CDR1 SEHNR and CDR2 FQNEAQ come from the germline V gene (reference sequence). CDR3 length equals 15 residues. The V gene lost 4 bases and the J gene lost 0 bases, with 11 bases spanning the gap. The CDR3, as DNA: TGTGCCAGCAGCTACAGCAGAAAAAGCACAGATACGCAGTATTTT. Its protein product is CASSYSRKSTDTQYF.

This clonotype was detected ten times or more. The chain is built from TRBV6-1 and TRBJ1-2; 7 nucleotides line up with TRBD1. Germline V gene data show CDR1 as MNHNS and CDR2 as SASEGT. This CDR3 contains 13 residues. CDR3 sequence (DNA): TGTGCTACAGGAATAGACAGGGTCTATGGCTACACCTTC. It is translated as CATGIDRVYGYTF.

This clonotype was seen ten or more times. CDR3 protein: CASSNPGGKETQYF. The CDR3 coding sequence is TGTGCCAGTAGTAACCCAGGGGGGAAAGAGACCCAGTACTTC. This chain uses TRBV19 with TRBJ2-5; D perhaps matches TRBD1 (7 bases). V gave up 4 bases and J gave up 3 bases, with 12 bases separating them. The V gene's germline CDR1 is LNHDA and CDR2 SQIVND (reference sequence). The CDR3 runs to 14 residues.

This clonotype was observed many times. The V call is TRBV5-6, the J call TRBJ1-2; D remains ambiguous. The CDR3 is 15 amino acids. Germline loops: CDR1 SGHDT, CDR2 YYEEEE. Trimming left V 4 bases short and J 4 bases short, with 17 bases between. CDR3 amino acids: CASSPPGASFYGYTF. For the CDR3, the DNA is TGTGCCAGCAGCCCCCCGGGAGCCTCATTCTATGGCTACACCTTC. The full variable domain, completed using reference TRBV5-6 and TRBJ1-2, is DAGVTQSPTHLIKTRGQQVTLRCSPKSGHDTVSWYQQALGQGPQFIFQYYEEEERQRGNFPDRFSGHQFPNYSSELNVNALLLGDSALYLCASSPPGASFYGYTFGSGTRLTVV.

This clonotype was observed a handful of times. This chain links TRBV20-1 with TRBJ2-7; 10 bases are shared with TRBD1. With V trimmed by 6 bases and J by 5 bases, 7 bases remained unmatched. Germline V gene data show CDR1 as DFQATT and CDR2 as SNEGSKA (reference sequence). This CDR3 has 13 residues. The CDR3 spells CSALSGQGNEQYF. The CDR3 nucleotides are TGCAGTGCCCTTTCGGGACAGGGGAACGAGCAGTACTTC.

This clonotype was observed at least ten times. The J gene is TRBJ1-2, the V gene TRBV3-1; tentative D call: TRBD1 (5 bases). The CDR3 totals 15 residues. Trimming removed 4 bases from V and 0 bases from J, with 12 bases in between. CDR1 and CDR2 from the germline V gene are LGHDT and YNNKEL (reference sequence). CDR3: CASSLSGTSNYGYTF. As DNA, the CDR3 is TGTGCCAGCAGCCTTTCCGGGACTTCTAACTATGGCTACACCTTC.

V gene TRBV5-4 combines with J gene TRBJ1-1, with no clear D. Trimming left V 0 bases short and J 0 bases short, with 12 bases between. The germline gives CDR1 SGHNT, CDR2 YYREEE (reference sequence). The CDR3 is made up of 16 amino acids. In DNA form, the CDR3 reads TGTGCCAGCAGCTTGGTCGCAGTCGCCTTGAACACTGAAGCTTTCTTT. Protein: CASSLVAVALNTEAFF. Full variable domain (missing parts from reference TRBV5-4 and TRBJ1-1): ETGVTQSPTHLIKTRGQQVTLRCSSQSGHNTVSWYQQALGQGPQFIFQYYREEENGRGNFPPRFSGLQFPNYSSELNVNALELDDSALYLCASSLVAVALNTEAFFGQGTRLTVV.

There are many counts of this clonotype. The V gene is TRBV4-3, the J gene TRBJ1-1, with 7 bases fitting TRBD1. Germline V gene sequence: CDR1 LGHNA, CDR2 YSLEER. V lost 0 bases, J lost 4 bases, and 11 bases stayed unmatched. The CDR3 loop spans 17 amino acids. In DNA, the CDR3 is TGCGCCAGCAGCCAAGAGCGACAGGGTTGGGTACCCACTGAAGCTTTCTTT. This translates into CASSQERQGWVPTEAFF.

This clonotype was found a few times. The CDR3 reads CASSLETGSWSGYTF. The CDR3 coding sequence is TGTGCCAGCAGTTTAGAAACAGGTTCTTGGTCTGGCTACACCTTC. The V gene is TRBV27, the J gene TRBJ1-2, with a tentative D call TRBD1 (5 bases). V dropped 2 bases and J dropped 7 bases, with 17 bases sitting between them. Germline V gives CDR1 MNHEY, CDR2 SMNVEV (reference sequence). The CDR3 totals 15 residues.

This clonotype has at least ten counts. The chain employs TRBV5-1 and TRBJ1-1; D call uncertain. Germline loops: CDR1 SGHRS, CDR2 YFSETQ. CDR3 size: 15 residues. Trimming cost V 2 bases and J 0 bases, with 11 bases left between them. CDR3 residues: CASSLGWGMNTEAFF. Written as DNA, the CDR3 is TGCGCCAGCAGCTTAGGCTGGGGTATGAACACTGAAGCTTTCTTT.

This clonotype was counted only a few times. V gene TRBV27 combines with J gene TRBJ2-1, with 7 bases fitting TRBD2. V lost 4 bases, J lost 7 bases, and 4 bases stayed unmatched. Germline lookup yields CDR1 MNHEY and CDR2 SMNVEV (reference sequence). The CDR3 has 13 amino acids. The CDR3 DNA reads as TGTGCCAGCAGTTCCCTAGCGGCGAATGAGCAGTTCTTC. It is translated as CASSSLAANEQFF.

Turning to this clonotype: Given a much more abundant clone one base away, this may be a read error. The chain is built from TRBV6-2 or TRBV6-3 and TRBJ1-5; TRBD1 matches 7 bases. The CDR3 is 16 amino acids. CDR1 and CDR2 from the germline V gene are MNHEY and SVGEGT. The DNA of the CDR3 is TGTGACAGCAGTTTAGCAGGGGGTAGTAGCAATCAGCCCCAGCATTTT. Amino acids: CDSSLAGGSSNQPQHF.

The table lists this clonotype with many counts. The chain employs TRBV3-1 and TRBJ1-2; D gene unclear. The germline V and J ends were trimmed by 4 bases and 8 bases, with 20 bases remaining between them. The CDR3 extends over 15 amino acids. The germline V gene encodes CDR1 LGHDT and CDR2 YNNKEL (reference sequence). CDR3 coding DNA: TGTGCCAGCAGCCTAACAGCCGGGCGAATGAAGGGCTACACCTTC. It encodes CASSLTAGRMKGYTF.

This clonotype appeared many times. V usage is TRBV18 and J usage is TRBJ2-2; TRBD1 is a possible D gene (5 bases). Trimming shortened V by 3 bases and J by 0 bases, and 5 bases separated the two germline ends. The CDR3 totals 14 residues. Germline CDR1 and CDR2: KGHSH and LQKENI. In DNA, the CDR3 is TGTGCCAGCTCACCGACAGCGAACACCGGGGAGCTGTTTTTT. Amino acids: CASSPTANTGELFF. The full variable domain, with the rest looked up from reference TRBV18 and TRBJ2-2, is NAGVMQNPRHLVRRRGQEARLRCSPMKGHSHVYWYRQLPEEGLKFMVYLQKENIIDESGMPKERFSAEFPKEGPSILRIQQVVRGDSAAYFCASSPTANTGELFFGEGSRLTVL.

On this clonotype: A much bigger clone sits one base away, suggesting this may be a read error. The chain links TRBV27 to TRBJ1-2; possibly TRBD1 for D (5 bases). The CDR3 has 14 residues. Per germline, CDR1 MNHEY and CDR2 SMNVEV (reference sequence). The CDR3 DNA is TGTGCCAGCAGTCCTGGGACCGTGGGTTATGGCTGCACCTTC. It encodes CASSPGTVGYGCTF.